The 18 T cell receptor beta chains in this list originate from one sample, sequenced in a study of neurological immune-mediated disorders (dated by TCRdb to the late 2010s). Library generation was performed with 5' RACE. Data came from an Illumina HiSeq 2500. The raw public reads went through TCRdb reprocessing: fastp at Q25, MiXCR clone calling, in-frame beta chains kept. A single entry per CDR3 protein holds the most common genes and DNA from its merged rows. The sample table holds 55,000 to 75,000 distinct CDR3 sequences, of which around 5% were seen once. The ten largest clones add up to approximately 5.1% of the sample. Material: PBMCs. The receptor source for this set is a human donor with multiple sclerosis. The donor label of this sample is uncertain.

The chain employs TRBV12-3 or TRBV12-4 and TRBJ2-7; 7 bases fit TRBD1. CDR3 size: 15 residues. Germline trimming cut 4 bases from V and 1 base from J; bases unmatched to any gene: 7. Here the CDR3 reads CASSSHLDRSYEQYF. CDR3 coding DNA: TGTGCCAGCAGTTCCCACCTGGACAGGTCCTACGAGCAGTACTTC.

This clonotype was recorded many times. The rearrangement joins TRBV5-1 to TRBJ2-2; D is perhaps TRBD2 (6 bases). The CDR3 contains 16 residues. Trimming cost V 4 bases and J 5 bases, with 18 bases left between them. Germline CDR1 SGHRS, CDR2 YFSETQ. The CDR3, as DNA: TGCGCCAGCAGCCCCATGGAGGGCCTCAGTACCGGGGAGCTGTTTTTT. Translating it yields CASSPMEGLSTGELFF.

Ten or more counts support this clonotype. The chain employs TRBV6-2 or TRBV6-3 and TRBJ2-7; no firm D call. CDR1 is MNHEY, CDR2 SVGEGT, per germline. V was trimmed by 5 bases and J by 5 bases, leaving 13 bases between them. The CDR3 is 13 amino acids. CDR3 nucleotide sequence: TGTGCCAGCAGTCTCGTAACTCGGCACGAGCAGTACTTC. Its translation: CASSLVTRHEQYF.

This clonotype was seen repeatedly, ten times or more. The chain uses TRBV5-5 and TRBJ2-1; D is unresolved. Trimming removed 1 base from V and 7 bases from J, with 18 bases in between. CDR1 and CDR2 (germline): SGHKS, YYEKEE (reference sequence). The CDR3 is 16 amino acids. As DNA, the CDR3 is TGTGCCAGCAGCTTGCCCCGACGATACGGAAAGAATGAGCAGTTCTTC. It translates to CASSLPRRYGKNEQFF.

This clonotype appeared many times. The V call is TRBV29-1, the J call TRBJ2-3; D is possibly TRBD2 (7 bases). This CDR3 region has 15 residues. Germline V gene lookup returns CDR1 SQVTM and CDR2 ANQGSEA. The CDR3 loop is CTVEGRGGLTDTQYF. The CDR3 nucleotides are TGCACCGTGGAGGGAAGGGGGGGGCTCACAGATACGCAGTATTTT.

Many counts were recorded for this clonotype. V usage is TRBV4-2 and J usage is TRBJ2-7, with a tentative D call TRBD1 (6 bases). The CDR3 sequence is 15 residues long. The ends were cut back, 4 bases at V and 4 bases at J, with 17 bases in the middle. CDR1 LGHNA and CDR2 YNFKEQ come from the germline V gene. CDR3 amino acids: CASSLSSGARYEQYF. As DNA, the CDR3 is TGTGCCAGCAGCCTAAGCTCAGGGGCTAGATACGAGCAGTACTTC.

This clonotype was detected many times. This chain links TRBV18 with TRBJ1-5; D unresolved. The CDR3 sequence is 14 residues long. Germline V CDR1 and CDR2: KGHSH, LQKENI. The ends were cut back, 3 bases at V and 3 bases at J, with 9 bases in the middle. The CDR3 is CASSPASDNQPQHF. The CDR3, as DNA: TGTGCCAGCTCACCCGCCTCGGACAATCAGCCCCAGCATTTT. The whole variable domain, remainder taken from reference TRBV18 and TRBJ1-5, is NAGVMQNPRHLVRRRGQEARLRCSPMKGHSHVYWYRQLPEEGLKFMVYLQKENIIDESGMPKERFSAEFPKEGPSILRIQQVVRGDSAAYFCASSPASDNQPQHFGDGTRLSIL.

This clonotype was found many times. The genes are TRBV29-1 and TRBJ2-7, with 12 bases identical to TRBD1. Losses at the gene ends were 5 bases for V and 5 bases for J; bases not matched to a gene: 7. The germline gives CDR1 SQVTM, CDR2 ANQGSEA. The CDR3 totals 14 residues. This CDR3 reads CSVSTGTGGDEQYF. The CDR3 DNA sequence: TGCAGCGTTTCAACCGGGACAGGGGGCGACGAGCAGTACTTC.

This clonotype was detected many times. The rearrangement joins TRBV20-1 to TRBJ1-2; D gene ambiguous. The V end was cut by 0 bases, the J end by 2 bases, with 10 bases between. CDR1 is DFQATT and CDR2 is SNEGSKA in the germline V gene (reference sequence). CDR3 length: 14 amino acids. The CDR3 DNA reads as TGCAGTGCTAGAGATTTGACCAGGAACTATGGCTACACCTTC. This gives the protein CSARDLTRNYGYTF.

This rearrangement joins TRBV20-1 to TRBJ2-1; 11 bases are a match to TRBD2. The V gene's germline CDR1 is DFQATT and CDR2 SNEGSKA (reference sequence). The CDR3 runs 16 residues. With V trimmed by 3 bases and J by 7 bases, 11 bases remained unmatched. CDR3 coding DNA: TGCAGTGCTAGGCCCGCGACTAGCGGGATTAGAAATGAGCAGTTCTTC. Its translation is CSARPATSGIRNEQFF.

This clonotype occurred many times. The CDR3 DNA follows: TGTGCCACCAGCAGAGATGCTCGCGGGAGGAACACCGGGGAGCTGTTTTTT. Amino acids: CATSRDARGRNTGELFF. The chain joins TRBV15 to TRBJ2-2; 7 nucleotides agree with TRBD2. The CDR3 loop spans 17 amino acids. From germline, CDR1 is LNHNV and CDR2 YYDKDF (reference sequence). Trimming removed 0 bases from V and 1 base from J; junction bases left unmatched: 5. Full variable domain (outside the CDR3, taken from reference TRBV15 and TRBJ2-2): DAMVIQNPRYQVTQFGKPVTLSCSQTLNHNVMYWYQQKSSQAPKLLFHYYDKDFNNEADTPDNFQSRRPNTSFCFLDIRSPGLGDTAMYLCATSRDARGRNTGELFFGEGSRLTVL.

This clonotype was seen at least ten times. The chain uses TRBV5-1 and TRBJ2-7, with no clear D. CDR1 SGHRS and CDR2 YFSETQ come from the germline V gene. V dropped 0 bases and J dropped 3 bases, with 7 bases sitting between them. The CDR3 sequence is 13 residues long. The DNA of the CDR3 is TGCGCCAGCAGCTTGGGAGAATACTACGAGCAGTACTTC. It specifies CASSLGEYYEQYF.

This clonotype was observed many times. V usage is TRBV3-1 and J usage is TRBJ1-1; D might be TRBD1 (5 bases). This CDR3 is 14 amino acids long. Germline loops: CDR1 LGHDT, CDR2 YNNKEL (reference sequence). V dropped 3 bases and J dropped 1 base, with 9 bases sitting between them. The chain's CDR3 is CASSQRGGNTEAFF. In DNA form, the CDR3 reads TGTGCCAGCAGCCAGAGGGGCGGGAACACTGAAGCTTTCTTT.

The chain has TRBV5-1 and TRBJ1-4, with D possibly matching TRBD1 (6 bases). Trimming left V 4 bases short and J 3 bases short, with 10 bases between. The germline CDR1 and CDR2 sequences are SGHRS and YFSETQ. The CDR3 consists of 14 residues. The CDR3: CASSPGESNEKLFF. CDR3 DNA sequence: TGCGCCAGCAGCCCAGGGGAGTCTAATGAAAAACTGTTTTTT.

This clonotype has a count of ten or more. The V call is TRBV20-1, the J call TRBJ1-1, with D perhaps matching TRBD1 (6 bases). Germline CDR1 reads DFQATT; CDR2 reads SNEGSKA (reference sequence). This CDR3 region has 14 residues. Trimming left V 3 bases short and J 3 bases short, with 14 bases between. The CDR3 coding sequence is TGCAGTGCTAGCGGACAGCTTGGGTACACTGAAGCTTTCTTT. Amino acids: CSASGQLGYTEAFF.

Ten or more counts support this clonotype. This CDR3 is CASSPLRDTEAFF. CDR3 sequence (DNA): TGTGCCAGCAGCCCGCTCCGGGACACTGAAGCTTTCTTT. V gene TRBV12-3 or TRBV12-4 combines with J gene TRBJ1-1; no clear D. This CDR3 comprises 13 residues. V lost 6 bases to trimming and J lost 3 bases, with 11 bases between them.

This clonotype was found many times. The chain joins TRBV4-1 to TRBJ1-1; the D is unclear. The V gene lost 5 bases and the J gene lost 1 base, with 11 bases spanning the gap. CDR1 MGHRA and CDR2 YSYEKL come from the germline V gene. This CDR3 is built from 14 residues. The CDR3 loop is CASSTRMGNTEAFF. CDR3 bases: TGCGCCAGCAGCACTCGGATGGGGAACACTGAAGCTTTCTTT.

This clonotype was seen at least ten times. CDR3: CSANPRGVWGDTQYF. CDR3 nucleotides: TGCAGTGCTAACCCGCGGGGGGTCTGGGGAGATACGCAGTATTTT. V is TRBV20-1 and J is TRBJ2-3; the match to TRBD2 covers 8 bases. V was clipped by 4 bases and J by 5 bases; unmatched bases: 11. In germline, CDR1 is DFQATT, CDR2 SNEGSKA (reference sequence). There are 15 residues in the CDR3.